A selection of T cell receptor beta chains follows, all from one sample in a study of glioma-infiltrating T cells. TCRdb called the multiplex PCR reads again in MiXCR, with one record for every CDR3 protein. The data show some 40,000 distinct CDR3 sequences, under 25% seen once. Sequenced input: glioma tissue, nonneoplastic brain tissue, or PBMCs (not recorded which). Receptors were obtained from a human donor with low-grade glioma or glioblastoma, undergoing nonglioma brain surgery, or in good health (not recorded which). CDR3s include the opening cysteine and the closing phenylalanine or tryptophan.

len: 15; j_gene: TRBJ2-3; v_gene: TRBV2; CDR3aa: CASSEARQSTDTQYF
len: 16; j_gene: TRBJ2-3; v_gene: TRBV29-1; CDR3aa: CSVGSLTSRNTDTQYF
len: 12; j_gene: TRBJ1-1; v_gene: TRBV19; CDR3aa: CASSIWNTEAFF
len: 14; j_gene: TRBJ2-1; v_gene: TRBV12-3/TRBV12-4; CDR3aa: CASSLGEGYNEQFF
len: 15; j_gene: TRBJ2-1; v_gene: TRBV7-3; CDR3aa: CASSQMGGVYNEQFF
len: 16; j_gene: TRBJ2-1; v_gene: TRBV12-3/TRBV12-4; CDR3aa: CASSLVRGPNDNEQFF
len: 15; j_gene: TRBJ1-5; v_gene: TRBV28; CDR3aa: CASSFGHPSNQPQHF
len: 15; j_gene: TRBJ2-5; v_gene: TRBV7-9; CDR3aa: CASSLLAGGQETQYF
len: 10; j_gene: TRBJ1-2; v_gene: TRBV6-6; CDR3aa: CASTAEELSF
len: 15; j_gene: TRBJ2-1; v_gene: TRBV18; CDR3aa: CASSPEGALYNEQFF
len: 16; j_gene: TRBJ2-3; v_gene: TRBV4-1; CDR3aa: CASSPPPSGPTDTQYF
len: 16; j_gene: TRBJ2-1; v_gene: TRBV29-1; CDR3aa: CSVEPRHVEDMNEQFF
len: 11; j_gene: TRBJ2-3; v_gene: TRBV7-2; CDR3aa: CASSERDTQYF
len: 15; j_gene: TRBJ2-2; v_gene: TRBV24-1; CDR3aa: CATSDPTDVTGELFF
len: 14; j_gene: TRBJ2-5; v_gene: TRBV7-3; CDR3aa: CASSLGGGGETQYF
len: 16; j_gene: TRBJ2-5; v_gene: TRBV2; CDR3aa: CASITIAGLNQETQYF
len: 14; j_gene: TRBJ1-5; v_gene: TRBV6-1; CDR3aa: CASSSQLGNQPQHF
len: 15; j_gene: TRBJ2-1; v_gene: TRBV5-1; CDR3aa: CASRRTSGRGDEQFF
len: 14; j_gene: TRBJ1-6; v_gene: TRBV19; CDR3aa: CATRGGHYNSPLHF
len: 11; j_gene: TRBJ2-7; v_gene: TRBV28; CDR3aa: CVSSSPYEQYF
len: 15; j_gene: TRBJ1-1; v_gene: TRBV12-5; CDR3aa: CASGNSGAGGTEAFF
len: 15; j_gene: TRBJ2-1; v_gene: TRBV7-3; CDR3aa: CASSLGTSGRNEQFF
len: 15; j_gene: TRBJ2-7; v_gene: TRBV4-1; CDR3aa: CASSQGSAVFYEQYF
len: 14; j_gene: TRBJ1-1; v_gene: TRBV29-1; CDR3aa: CSVRGGRGNTEAFF